This T cell receptor beta chain was documented in a study of response to subunit inactivated influenza vaccine. Study results and limitations: T cells newly recruited by each seasonal influenza vaccination are few, the authors suggested.

V gave up 6 bases and J gave up 7 bases, with 15 bases separating them. Germline V gives CDR1 DFQATT, CDR2 SNEGSKA (reference sequence). This CDR3 contains 12 residues. TCRdb re-called the RT-PCR reads through MiXCR, storing one row per CDR3 protein. The sample has 250,000 to 350,000 distinct CDR3 sequences, roughly 22% seen once. This clonotype was seen a few times. The antigen remains undetermined. This chain joins TRBV20-1 and TRBJ1-2; maybe TRBD1 (5 bases). The material was PBMCs from blood, obtained 21 months after vaccination. This sequence was found in a man between 50 and 69 years old who received an inactivated influenza vaccine. The CDR3 nucleotides read TGCAGTGCCGCGGGGCAGGAGTTTGGCTACACCTTC. Translation gives CSAAGQEFGYTF.